Included here is one T cell receptor beta chain sequence, with context. The antigen is undetermined. The sample comes from a study of cytomegalovirus exposure and HLA in healthy donors. Whole-study context: A prior analysis found about 110 million unique TCR beta sequences from about 179 million T cells. Study-level results: Productive status was seen about 87% or about 30% of the time for most TCR beta V segments in an earlier analysis.

This CDR3 has 14 residues. CDR1 is MNHEY, CDR2 SVGAGI, per germline. The V end lost 7 bases, the J end lost 2 bases, and 15 bases lay between the germline ends. The PCR used 60 Vbeta and 13 Jbeta primers. Repertoires were generated with immunoSEQ multiplex PCR, while TCRdb's copy carries only in-frame clones and drops some. The sample includes fewer than 250,000 clones, 80% to 90% of them seen just once. The donors (healthy individuals) were bone marrow donors. J is TRBJ2-7 and V is TRBV6-5, with a tentative D call TRBD1 (7 bases). Sequenced: PBMCs. The receptor was derived from a man younger than 45 in good health and CMV-seronegative. The CDR3 DNA reads TGTGCCAGCAAGTGGGCAGGGGGGACCTACGAGCAGTACTTC. Translated, it gives CASKWAGGTYEQYF.